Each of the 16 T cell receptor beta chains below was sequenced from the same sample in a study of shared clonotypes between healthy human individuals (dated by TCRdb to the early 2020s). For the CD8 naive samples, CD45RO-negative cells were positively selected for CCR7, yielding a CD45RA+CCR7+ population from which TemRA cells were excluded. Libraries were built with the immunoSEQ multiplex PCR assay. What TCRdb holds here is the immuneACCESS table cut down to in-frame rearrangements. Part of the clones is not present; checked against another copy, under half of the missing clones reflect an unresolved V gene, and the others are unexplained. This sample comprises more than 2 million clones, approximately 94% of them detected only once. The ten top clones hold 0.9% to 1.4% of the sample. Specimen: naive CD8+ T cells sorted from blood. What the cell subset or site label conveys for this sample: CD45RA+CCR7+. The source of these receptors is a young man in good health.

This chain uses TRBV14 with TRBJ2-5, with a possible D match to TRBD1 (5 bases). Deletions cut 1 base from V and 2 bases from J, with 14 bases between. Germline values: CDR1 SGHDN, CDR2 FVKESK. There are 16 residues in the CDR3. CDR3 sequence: CASSQALGRVQETQYF. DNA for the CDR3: TGTGCCAGCAGCCAAGCCCTTGGCAGGGTACAAGAGACCCAGTACTTC.

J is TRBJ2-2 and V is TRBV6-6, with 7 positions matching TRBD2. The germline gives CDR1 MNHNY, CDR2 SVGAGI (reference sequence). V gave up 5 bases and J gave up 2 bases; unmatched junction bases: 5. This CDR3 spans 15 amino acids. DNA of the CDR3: TGTGCCAGCAGTATCGGCGGGAGAAACACCGGGGAGCTGTTTTTT. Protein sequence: CASSIGGRNTGELFF.

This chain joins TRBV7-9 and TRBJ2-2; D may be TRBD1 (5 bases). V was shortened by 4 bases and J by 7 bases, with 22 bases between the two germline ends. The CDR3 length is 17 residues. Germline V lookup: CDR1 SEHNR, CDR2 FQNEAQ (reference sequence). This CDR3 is CASSSPLGRARYGELFF. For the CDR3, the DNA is TGTGCCAGCAGCTCCCCCCTAGGCAGGGCTAGATACGGGGAGCTGTTTTTT.

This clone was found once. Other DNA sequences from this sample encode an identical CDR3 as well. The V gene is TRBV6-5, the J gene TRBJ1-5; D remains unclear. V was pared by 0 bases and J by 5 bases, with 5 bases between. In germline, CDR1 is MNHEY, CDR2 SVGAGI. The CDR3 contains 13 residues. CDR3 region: CASSYSWDQPQHF. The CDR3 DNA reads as TGTGCCAGCAGTTACTCTTGGGATCAGCCCCAGCATTTT.

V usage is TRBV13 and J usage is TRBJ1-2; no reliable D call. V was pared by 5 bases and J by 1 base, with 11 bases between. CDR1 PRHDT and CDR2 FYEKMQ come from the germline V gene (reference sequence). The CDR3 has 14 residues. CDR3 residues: CASSLQSLNYGYTF. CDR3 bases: TGTGCCAGCAGCCTGCAATCCCTTAACTATGGCTACACCTTC.

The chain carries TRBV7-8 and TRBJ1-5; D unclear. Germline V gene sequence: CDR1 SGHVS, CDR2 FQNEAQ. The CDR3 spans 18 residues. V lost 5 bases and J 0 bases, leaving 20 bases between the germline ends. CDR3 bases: TGTGCCAGCAGCCCGCCCCTATTTGATCCGGATAGCAATCAGCCCCAGCATTTT. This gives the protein CASSPPLFDPDSNQPQHF.

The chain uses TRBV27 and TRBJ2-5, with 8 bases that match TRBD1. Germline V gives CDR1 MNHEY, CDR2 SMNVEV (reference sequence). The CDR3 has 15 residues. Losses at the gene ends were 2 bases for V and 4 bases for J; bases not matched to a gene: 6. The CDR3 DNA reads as TGTGCCAGCAGTTTAGAACAGGGGGGAGGAGAGACCCAGTACTTC. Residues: CASSLEQGGGETQYF.

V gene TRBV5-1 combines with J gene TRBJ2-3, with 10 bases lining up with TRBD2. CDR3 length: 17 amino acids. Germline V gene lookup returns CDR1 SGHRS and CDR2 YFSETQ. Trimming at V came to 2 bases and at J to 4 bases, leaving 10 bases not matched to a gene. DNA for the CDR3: TGCGCCAGCAGCTTAGGAACTAGCGGGGTGGTCGCAGATACGCAGTATTTT. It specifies CASSLGTSGVVADTQYF.

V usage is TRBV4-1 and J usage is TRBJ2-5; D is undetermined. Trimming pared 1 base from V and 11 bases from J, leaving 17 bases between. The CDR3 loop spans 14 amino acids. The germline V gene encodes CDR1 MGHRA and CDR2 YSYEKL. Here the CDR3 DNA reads TGCGCCAGCAGCCAAGGAGTAACGGGCGGCCCGCAGTACTTC. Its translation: CASSQGVTGGPQYF.

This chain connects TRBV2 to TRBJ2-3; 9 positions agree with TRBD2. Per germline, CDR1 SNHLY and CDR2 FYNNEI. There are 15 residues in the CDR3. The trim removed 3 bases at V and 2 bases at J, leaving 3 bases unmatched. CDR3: CASSDQRGATDTQYF. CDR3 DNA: TGTGCCAGCAGTGACCAGCGGGGGGCCACAGATACGCAGTATTTT.

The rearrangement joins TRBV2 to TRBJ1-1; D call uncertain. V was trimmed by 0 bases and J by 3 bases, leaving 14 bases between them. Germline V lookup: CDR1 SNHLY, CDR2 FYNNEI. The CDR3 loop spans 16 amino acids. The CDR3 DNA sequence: TGTGCCAGCAGTGAAGCAGTAGGGTTGGATTACACTGAAGCTTTCTTT. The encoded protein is CASSEAVGLDYTEAFF.

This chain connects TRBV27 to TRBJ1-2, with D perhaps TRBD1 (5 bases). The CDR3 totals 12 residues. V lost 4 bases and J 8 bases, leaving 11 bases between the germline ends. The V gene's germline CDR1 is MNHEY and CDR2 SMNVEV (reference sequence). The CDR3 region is CASSSGRDGYTF. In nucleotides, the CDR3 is TGTGCCAGCAGTTCCGGACGGGACGGCTACACCTTC.

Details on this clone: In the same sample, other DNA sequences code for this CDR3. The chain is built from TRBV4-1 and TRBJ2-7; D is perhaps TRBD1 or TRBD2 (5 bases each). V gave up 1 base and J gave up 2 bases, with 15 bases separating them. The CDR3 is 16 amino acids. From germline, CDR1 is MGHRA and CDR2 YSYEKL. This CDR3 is CASSQVAQGRAYEQYF. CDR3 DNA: TGCGCCAGCAGCCAAGTAGCGCAGGGCCGAGCCTACGAGCAGTACTTC.

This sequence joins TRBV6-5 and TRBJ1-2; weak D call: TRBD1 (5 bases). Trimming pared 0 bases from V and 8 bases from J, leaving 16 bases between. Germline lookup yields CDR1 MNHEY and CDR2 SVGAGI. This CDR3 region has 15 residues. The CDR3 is CASSYSGQGERGYTF. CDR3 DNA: TGTGCCAGCAGTTACTCGGGCCAGGGAGAGAGGGGCTACACCTTC.

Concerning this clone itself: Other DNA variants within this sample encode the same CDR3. CDR3 loop: CASSLEGLTYNEQFF. DNA of the CDR3: TGCGCCAGCAGCTTAGAGGGTCTAACCTACAATGAGCAGTTCTTC. The chain joins TRBV5-1 to TRBJ2-1; perhaps TRBD2 as D (5 bases). The germline V gene encodes CDR1 SGHRS and CDR2 YFSETQ. Trimming cost V 2 bases and J 2 bases, with 11 bases left between them. The CDR3 is 15 residues long.

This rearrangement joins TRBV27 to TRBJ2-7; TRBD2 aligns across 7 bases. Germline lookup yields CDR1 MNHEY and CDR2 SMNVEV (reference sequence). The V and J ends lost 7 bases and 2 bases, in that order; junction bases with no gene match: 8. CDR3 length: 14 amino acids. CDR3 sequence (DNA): TGTGCCAGCAACTCGTGGGGGGGGGCCTACGAGCAGTACTTC. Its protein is CASNSWGGAYEQYF.